What follows are 14 T cell receptor beta chains derived from one specimen sequenced in a study of T cell responses to AZD1222 COVID-19 vaccine. Sequencing used immunoSEQ multiplex PCR; TCRdb keeps in-frame clones, though not all of them. The sample lists 150,000 or so clones, 90% occurring once. The sample here was peripheral blood, taken on day 0 of AZD1222 vaccination. The receptor source for this set is an adult in good health.

This chain links TRBV9 with TRBJ1-3, with 7 nucleotides matching TRBD1. V dropped 0 bases and J dropped 4; count of bases not matched to a gene: 7. Germline CDR1 SGDLS, CDR2 YYNGEE. The CDR3 is 16 residues long. The CDR3 region has the DNA TGTGCCAGCAGCGTAGCGGGGCAGGGGGTCGGAAACACCATATATTTT. This gives the protein CASSVAGQGVGNTIYF.

The chain links TRBV4-3 to TRBJ1-3; D is possibly TRBD1 (5 bases). Germline V gene lookup returns CDR1 LGHNA and CDR2 YSLEER. This CDR3 is 15 amino acids long. The germline V and J ends were trimmed by 5 bases and 2 bases, with 13 bases remaining between them. CDR3 sequence reads: CASSGTRDAGNTIYF. Here the CDR3 DNA reads TGCGCCAGCAGCGGCACCAGGGACGCTGGAAACACCATATATTTT.

This clone was counted a single time. This chain uses TRBV25-1 with TRBJ1-2, with D maybe TRBD1 (6 bases). The CDR3 consists of 12 residues. CDR1 is MGHDK and CDR2 is SYGVNS in the germline V gene. This CDR3 is CASTGAYYGYTF. The CDR3 DNA is TGTGCTTCGACAGGCGCGTACTATGGCTACACCTTC.

The rearrangement uses TRBV29-1 and TRBJ1-1; TRBD1 might be the D (5 bases). The length of the CDR3 is 13 residues. CDR1 is SQVTM and CDR2 is ANQGSEA in the germline V gene. V was trimmed by 7 bases and J by 3 bases, leaving 15 bases between them. The CDR3 coding sequence is TGCAGCGCAAGCTGGATGGGGGACACTGAAGCTTTCTTT. Protein sequence: CSASWMGDTEAFF.

The chain has TRBV19 and TRBJ2-4; 13 bases match TRBD2. J gave up 6 bases and V 9 bases, and 8 bases lay outside the gene matches. The CDR3 totals 15 residues. Germline lookup yields CDR1 LNHDA and CDR2 SQIVND (reference sequence). As DNA, the CDR3 is TGTGCCAGCGGGACTAGCGGGGCCCGGCTAAACATTCAGTACTTC. Amino acid sequence: CASGTSGARLNIQYF.

This chain joins TRBV12-2 and TRBJ1-1. TRBV12-2 has pseudogene status. CDR3 length: 14 residues. The CDR3 loop is CASRLQRGDTEAFF. The CDR3 coding sequence is TGTGCAAGTCGCCTTCAGCGGGGGGATACTGAAGCTTTCTTT.

The rearrangement joins TRBV3-1 (or the pseudogene TRBV3-2) to TRBJ2-5; 14 bases fit TRBD2. The germline V gene has CDR1 LGHDT and CDR2 YNNKEL (reference sequence). V trimming: 1 base; J trimming: 1 base; junction bases outside the gene matches: 8. The CDR3 is made up of 19 amino acids. The DNA of the CDR3 is TGTGCCAGCAGCCAAGGTGGGACTAGCGGGAGTTCTGCCCAAGAGACCCAGTACTTC. This translates into CASSQGGTSGSSAQETQYF.

This chain joins TRBV27 and TRBJ1-2; 8 nucleotides align to TRBD1. The CDR3 totals 17 residues. J gave up 5 bases and V 3 bases, and 14 bases lay outside the gene matches. Looked up from germline, CDR1 is MNHEY and CDR2 is SMNVEV (reference sequence). The CDR3 loop is CASSFSGVQGARYGYTF. The DNA for the CDR3 is TGTGCCAGCAGTTTTTCCGGTGTTCAGGGGGCGCGGTATGGCTACACCTTC.

The rearrangement joins TRBV12-5 to TRBJ2-3; 11 bases align to TRBD2. Germline V CDR1 and CDR2: LGHNT, FRNRAP. The CDR3 runs 17 residues. With V trimmed by 6 bases and J by 2 bases, 10 bases remained unmatched. The CDR3 here is CASGQGSSGGFTDTQYF. CDR3 DNA sequence: TGTGCTAGTGGCCAAGGTTCTAGCGGGGGGTTCACAGATACGCAGTATTTT.

The chain links TRBV19 to TRBJ1-2; 7 bases line up with TRBD1. Germline CDR1 and CDR2: LNHDA and SQIVND (reference sequence). The junction had 5 bases not matched to a gene; V was cut back by 6 bases and J by 4 bases. The CDR3 length is 13 residues. The CDR3 DNA follows: TGTGCCAGTAGCCCGGGACAGCGCTATGGCTACACCTTC. Protein product: CASSPGQRYGYTF.

This chain links TRBV28 with TRBJ1-1; D gene uncertain. Germline values: CDR1 MDHEN, CDR2 SYDVKM. V was cut by 6 bases and J by 1 base, with 6 bases left in between. The CDR3 is 12 residues long. As DNA, the CDR3 is TGTGCCAGCAGCCGGCGGAACACTGAAGCTTTCTTT. Its translation: CASSRRNTEAFF.

The chain carries TRBV9 and TRBJ1-3, with 7 bases fitting TRBD1. Germline lookup yields CDR1 SGDLS and CDR2 YYNGEE. After removal of 3 bases from V and 0 bases from J, the junction contained 6 bases not matched to a gene. The CDR3 consists of 16 residues. The DNA of the CDR3 is TGTGCCAGCAGCGCCGGACAGGCGTACTCTGGAAACACCATATATTTT. Translating gives CASSAGQAYSGNTIYF.

V is TRBV6-5 and J is TRBJ1-4, with TRBD1 identical over 9 bases. The CDR3 loop spans 16 amino acids. Germline assignment: CDR1 MNHEY and CDR2 SVGAGI. V was clipped by 0 bases and J by 5 bases; unmatched bases: 4. In DNA, the CDR3 is TGTGCCAGCAGTTACTCGGCGACAGGGGGGAATGAAAAACTGTTTTTT. The encoded protein is CASSYSATGGNEKLFF.

The chain employs TRBV5-1 and TRBJ1-1; 10 bases align to TRBD1. This CDR3 contains 14 residues. Looked up from germline, CDR1 is SGHRS and CDR2 is YFSETQ. Trimming cost V 4 bases and J 7 bases; bases outside gene matches: 7. DNA of the CDR3: TGCGCCAGCAGCCCGGGACAGGGGTCTGGTGAAGCTTTCTTT. Its protein product is CASSPGQGSGEAFF.